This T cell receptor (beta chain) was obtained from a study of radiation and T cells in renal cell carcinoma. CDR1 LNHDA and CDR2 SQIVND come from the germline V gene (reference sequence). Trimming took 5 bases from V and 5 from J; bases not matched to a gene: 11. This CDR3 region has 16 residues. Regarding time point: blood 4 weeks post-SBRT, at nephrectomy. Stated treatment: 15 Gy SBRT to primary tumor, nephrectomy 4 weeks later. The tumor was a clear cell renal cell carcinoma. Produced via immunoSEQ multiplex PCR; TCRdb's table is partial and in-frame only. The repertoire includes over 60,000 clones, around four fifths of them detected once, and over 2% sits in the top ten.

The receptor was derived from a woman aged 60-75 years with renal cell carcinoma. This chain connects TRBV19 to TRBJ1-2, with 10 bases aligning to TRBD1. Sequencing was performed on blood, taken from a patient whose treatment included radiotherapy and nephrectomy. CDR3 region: CASSPSSTGGGYGYTF. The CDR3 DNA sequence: TGTGCCAGTAGTCCCTCCTCGACAGGGGGCGGGTATGGCTACACCTTC.